The rows below give T cell receptor beta chains drawn from one sample of a study of T cells in Graves' hyperthyroidism and ophthalmopathy. TCRdb recomputed calls from the multiplex PCR reads with MiXCR, one row per CDR3 protein. The sample yields a few hundred thousand distinct CDR3 sequences, around 20% seen once. Sequencing was carried out using blood. The receptor set was obtained from a man aged 18 to 29 with Graves' hyperthyroidism. Both conserved end residues are part of each CDR3. Fields, in order: CDR3 length, J gene, D gene, clone size, V gene, CDR3 DNA, CDR3 protein. D genes are given only for firm matches. Expanded clones get a size class; other rows say once, few or many, or leave the size out.

15 TRBJ2-7 . many TRBV20-1 TGCAGTGCTAGAGATGGGGGGCTTTCCTCCTACGAGCAGTACTTC CSARDGGLSSYEQYF
13 TRBJ1-5 TRBD1 many TRBV30 TGTGCCTGGGGACAGGGACCCAATCAGCCCCAGCATTTT CAWGQGPNQPQHF
12 TRBJ2-7 . many TRBV28 TGTGCCAGCGGAGGGTACAGCTACGAGCAGTACTTC CASGGYSYEQYF
15 TRBJ1-5 . many TRBV20-1 TGCAGTGCTAGAGTTGGAGTATATAGCAATCAGCCCCAGCATTTT CSARVGVYSNQPQHF
15 TRBJ2-5 TRBD1 . TRBV24-1 TGTGCCACCAGTGAACAGGGGGCAGGGTTAGAGACCAAGTACTTC CATSEQGAGLETKYF
13 TRBJ1-1 TRBD1 . TRBV19 TGTGCCAGTAGTCCCGGGACAGGCCTTGAAGCTTTCTTT CASSPGTGLEAFF
13 TRBJ2-7 . few TRBV20-1 TGCAGTGCTAGACAGGGATACAGCTACGAGCAGTACTTC CSARQGYSYEQYF
13 TRBJ2-4 . . TRBV6-1 TGTGCCAGCAACTCCCGGGACTTTAACATTCAGTACTTC CASNSRDFNIQYF
13 TRBJ1-1 TRBD1 many TRBV7-9 TGTGCCAGCAAGGAACAGGGGGGCACTGAAGCTTTCTTT CASKEQGGTEAFF
13 TRBJ1-2 TRBD1 many TRBV29-1 TGCAGCGTCCTCCGGGACAGCCTCTATGGCTACACCTTC CSVLRDSLYGYTF
15 TRBJ1-4 TRBD1 . TRBV10-3 TGTGCCATCAGTGGGGTACAGGGGGCGGATGAAAAACTGTTTTTT CAISGVQGADEKLFF
20 TRBJ2-2 . . TRBV6-4 TGTGCCAGCAGTCGCGGGACAAGGGCCCCTGGCAGGGGCAACACCGGGGAGCTGTTTTTT CASSRGTRAPGRGNTGELFF
16 TRBJ1-1 . many TRBV11-1 TGTGCCAGCAGCTTAGGAGGGTCGAGGGAGGGGACTGAAGCTTTCTTT CASSLGGSREGTEAFF
16 TRBJ1-5 TRBD1 few TRBV27 TGTGCCAGCAGTTCACCACGGACAGGGCGAAATCAGCCCCAGCATTTT CASSSPRTGRNQPQHF
17 TRBJ2-7 . many TRBV28 TGTGCCAGCAGTTTATGGGGGCATCGGCAGGGTAGCTACGAGCAGTACTTC CASSLWGHRQGSYEQYF
12 TRBJ1-6 . few TRBV2 TGTGCCAGCAGATTTTCGGGTCGAGCCCTCCACTTT CASRFSGRALHF
15 TRBJ1-1 TRBD1 . TRBV7-8 TGTGCCAGCAGCCAAGACAGGGGTAGGGAGACTGAAGCTTTCTTT CASSQDRGRETEAFF
15 TRBJ2-7 TRBD2 . TRBV6-5 TGTGCCAGCAGTTATCCCGGGGGGGCATTCGACGAGCAGTACTTC CASSYPGGAFDEQYF
14 TRBJ1-1 TRBD1 . TRBV6-2/TRBV6-3 TGTGCCAGCAGAAGGGGACAGGAGAACACTGAAGCTTTCTTT CASRRGQENTEAFF
13 TRBJ1-2 . . TRBV4-1 TGCGCCAGCAGCCAAGAGACGGGGCTTGGCTACACCTTC CASSQETGLGYTF
13 TRBJ1-5 . many TRBV29-1 TGCAGCGCGATTGACAGTTACAATCAGCCCCAGCATTTT CSAIDSYNQPQHF
13 TRBJ2-5 . many TRBV10-3 TGTGCCATCAGCGGTACAGAGTTAGAGACCCAGTACTTC CAISGTELETQYF
14 TRBJ2-5 . . TRBV5-4 TGTGCCAGCAGCTTGTGGCAGACACAAGAGACCCAGTACTTC CASSLWQTQETQYF
14 TRBJ1-2 . many TRBV28 TGTGCCAGCAGCCTGCAGGGGTCCTCCTATGGCTACACCTTC CASSLQGSSYGYTF
14 TRBJ1-2 TRBD1 many TRBV6-1 TGTGCCAGCAGTGAAGCTGGGACAGCATATGGCTACACCTTC CASSEAGTAYGYTF
14 TRBJ1-1 . few TRBV12-3/TRBV12-4 TGTGCCAGCAGTCGGACGGTGGGGAGCACTGAAGCTTTCTTT CASSRTVGSTEAFF
15 TRBJ2-5 . . TRBV30 TGTGCCTGGCACGTTGGACAGATTACCCAAGAGACCCAGTACTTC CAWHVGQITQETQYF
15 TRBJ1-1 . few TRBV19 TGTGCCAGTAGTAGCCACGGACAGAACCACGCGACGCTTTTCTTT CASSSHGQNHATLFF
11 TRBJ1-5 . . TRBV6-1 TGTGCCAGCAATAACAATCAGCCCCAGCATTTT CASNNNQPQHF
12 TRBJ2-7 TRBD1 . TRBV28 TGTGCCAGCACCGGACAGGGAAAAGGGCAGTACTTC CASTGQGKGQYF
13 TRBJ2-5 . many TRBV7-8 TGTGCCAGCAGCCCCCAGGGTTGGGAGACCCAGTACTTC CASSPQGWETQYF
11 TRBJ1-1 . . TRBV30 TGTGCCTGGAAAATGAACACTGAAGCTTTCTTT CAWKMNTEAFF
14 TRBJ2-7 . many TRBV28 TGTGCCAGCAGATCCCATGGGTCCATACACGAGCAGTACTTC CASRSHGSIHEQYF
12 TRBJ1-1 . many TRBV30 TGTGCCTGGAGGGGGGTAAACACTGAAGCTTTCTTT CAWRGVNTEAFF
14 TRBJ1-5 . many TRBV6-5 TGTGCCAGCAGTTCCTTCGGGGGCAATCAGCCCCAGCATTTT CASSSFGGNQPQHF
14 TRBJ2-7 . many TRBV30 TGTGCCTGGAGGCCGGGACATACCATCCCAGAGCAGTACTTC CAWRPGHTIPEQYF
14 TRBJ2-7 TRBD1 many TRBV29-1 TGCAGCGTTGTTGAGGTGACAGGGAGTTACGAGCAGTACTTC CSVVEVTGSYEQYF
12 TRBJ2-7 . many TRBV2 TGTGCCAGCAGTCGCTCTCGCCTCGAGCAGTACTTC CASSRSRLEQYF
13 TRBJ2-7 TRBD2 . TRBV7-2 TGTGCCAGCAGCTTGCGGGAGGGGGGCGAGCAGTACTTC CASSLREGGEQYF
14 TRBJ1-5 . many TRBV6-1 TGTGCCTCGGGACGTCTCGCCGGCAATCAGCCCCAGCATTTT CASGRLAGNQPQHF
15 TRBJ1-1 . . TRBV4-1 TGCGCCAGCATCCCCTCAGGGTGGAAAAACACTGAAGCTTTCTTT CASIPSGWKNTEAFF
18 TRBJ2-2 TRBD1 many TRBV11-1 TGTGCCAGCAGCTCCCGGACAGGGGATGATTCTCACACCGGGGAGCTGTTTTTT CASSSRTGDDSHTGELFF
15 TRBJ2-2 . many TRBV24-1 TGTGCCACCCAGCGCGGGGGCCCGAACACCGGGGAGCTGTTTTTT CATQRGGPNTGELFF
14 TRBJ1-1 . many TRBV19 TGTGCCAGTAGTACCTGGAAGAGCAACACTGAAGCTTTCTTT CASSTWKSNTEAFF
13 TRBJ1-1 . . TRBV2 TGTGCCAGCCGCCTCTTGATGAACACTGAAGCTTTCTTT CASRLLMNTEAFF
16 TRBJ2-2 . many TRBV6-1 TGTGCCAGCAGGCGGGACACTCGACCGAACACCGGGGAGCTGTTTTTT CASRRDTRPNTGELFF
17 TRBJ2-5 TRBD1 . TRBV6-1 TGTGCCAGCAGTCTGGTAGTAGGACAGGAGATCCAAGAGACCCAGTACTTC CASSLVVGQEIQETQYF
14 TRBJ2-5 TRBD2 many TRBV12-3/TRBV12-4 TGTGCCAGCACTAGCGGGGGGAGAATAGAGACCCAGTACTTC CASTSGGRIETQYF
13 TRBJ1-2 . few TRBV9 TGTGCCGGCAGCGTAGTAGGCGTGGAGGGCTACACCTTC CAGSVVGVEGYTF
14 TRBJ1-1 TRBD1 . TRBV29-1 TGCAGCGTTTTCGAATTTACAGGGGGCAGGGGGGCTTTCTTT CSVFEFTGGRGAFF
16 TRBJ2-2 . . TRBV18 TGTGCCAGCTCACCAGGAGAAGCGGCGAACACCGGGGAGCTGTTTTTT CASSPGEAANTGELFF
16 TRBJ1-1 . few TRBV27 TGTGCCAGCAGTTTAACCCCCCCGCAGGGCGGGTCTGAAGCTTTCTTT CASSLTPPQGGSEAFF
11 TRBJ1-1 . many TRBV20-1 TGCAGTGCTAGACCCGGCCCTGAAGCTTTCTTT CSARPGPEAFF
16 TRBJ2-2 TRBD1 many TRBV20-1 TGCAGTGCTAGAGCCTGGGGGACAGGTCAGGACGGGGAGCTGTTTTTT CSARAWGTGQDGELFF
14 TRBJ2-5 TRBD1 . TRBV20-1 TGCAGTGCTAGCCTGGGACAGGCACAAGAGACCCAGTACTTC CSASLGQAQETQYF
13 TRBJ1-1 . . TRBV6-1 TGTGCCAGCAAACGAATGGGAAACACTGAAGCTTTCTTT CASKRMGNTEAFF
13 TRBJ1-2 . . TRBV29-1 TGCAGCGTTGAATCGGTCTCTAACTATGGCTACACCTTC CSVESVSNYGYTF